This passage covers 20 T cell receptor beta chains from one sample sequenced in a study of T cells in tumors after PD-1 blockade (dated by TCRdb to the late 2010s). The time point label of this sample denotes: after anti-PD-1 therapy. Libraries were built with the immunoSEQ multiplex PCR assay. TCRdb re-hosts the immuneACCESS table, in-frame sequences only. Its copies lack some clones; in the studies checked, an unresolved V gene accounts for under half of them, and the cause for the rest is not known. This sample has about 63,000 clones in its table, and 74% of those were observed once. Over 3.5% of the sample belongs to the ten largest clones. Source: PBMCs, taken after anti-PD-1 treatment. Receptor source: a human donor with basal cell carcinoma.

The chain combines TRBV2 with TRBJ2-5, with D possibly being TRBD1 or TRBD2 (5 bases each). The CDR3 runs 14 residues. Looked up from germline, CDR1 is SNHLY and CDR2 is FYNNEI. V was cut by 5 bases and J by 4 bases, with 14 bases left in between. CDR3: CASSMGIGTETQYF. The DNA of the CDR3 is TGTGCCAGCAGTATGGGAATAGGGACAGAGACCCAGTACTTC.

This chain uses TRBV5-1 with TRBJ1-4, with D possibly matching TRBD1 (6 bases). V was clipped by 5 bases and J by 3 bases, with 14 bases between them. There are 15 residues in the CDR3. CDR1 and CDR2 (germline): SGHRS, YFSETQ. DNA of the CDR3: TGCGCCAGCAGTTCATCCGGGACACCTAATGAAAAACTGTTTTTT. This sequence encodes CASSSSGTPNEKLFF.

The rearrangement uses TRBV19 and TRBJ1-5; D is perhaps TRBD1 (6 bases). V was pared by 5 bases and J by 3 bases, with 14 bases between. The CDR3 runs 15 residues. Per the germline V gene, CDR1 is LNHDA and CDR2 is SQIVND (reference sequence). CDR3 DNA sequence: TGTGCCAGTAGTCTACCTACAGGGATCAATCAGCCCCAGCATTTT. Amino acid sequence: CASSLPTGINQPQHF.

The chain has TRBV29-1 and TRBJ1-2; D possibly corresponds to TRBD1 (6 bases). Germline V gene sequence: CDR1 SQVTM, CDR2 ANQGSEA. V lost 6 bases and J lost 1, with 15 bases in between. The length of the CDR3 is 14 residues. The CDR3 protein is CSVDVQGNNYGYTF. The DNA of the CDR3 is TGCAGCGTGGACGTCCAGGGGAATAACTATGGCTACACCTTC.

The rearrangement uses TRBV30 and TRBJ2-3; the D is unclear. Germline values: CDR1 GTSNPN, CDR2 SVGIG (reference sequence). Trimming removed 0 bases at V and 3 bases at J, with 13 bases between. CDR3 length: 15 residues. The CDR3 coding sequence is TGTGCCTGGAGTGTACCGACAACGGGTACAGATACGCAGTATTTT. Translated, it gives CAWSVPTTGTDTQYF.

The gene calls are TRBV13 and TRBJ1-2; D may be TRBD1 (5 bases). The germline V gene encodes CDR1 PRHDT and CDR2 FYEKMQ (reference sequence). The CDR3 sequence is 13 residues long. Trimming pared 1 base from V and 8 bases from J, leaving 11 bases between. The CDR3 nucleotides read TGTGCCAGCAGCTTAGCAGGGTTGGGCGGCTACACCTTC. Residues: CASSLAGLGGYTF. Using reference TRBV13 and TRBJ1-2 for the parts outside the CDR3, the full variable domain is AAGVIQSPRHLIKEKRETATLKCYPIPRHDTVYWYQQGPGQDPQFLISFYEKMQSDKGSIPDRFSAQQFSDYHSELNMSSLELGDSALYFCASSLAGLGGYTFGSGTRLTVV.

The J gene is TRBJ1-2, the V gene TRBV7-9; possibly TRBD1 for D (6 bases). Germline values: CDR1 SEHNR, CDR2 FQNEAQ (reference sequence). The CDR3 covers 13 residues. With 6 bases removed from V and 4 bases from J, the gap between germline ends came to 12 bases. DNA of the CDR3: TGTGCCAGCAGTCTGGGGGGCGCCTATGGCTACACCTTC. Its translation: CASSLGGAYGYTF. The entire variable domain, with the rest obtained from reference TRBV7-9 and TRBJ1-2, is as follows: DTGVSQNPRHKITKRGQNVTFRCDPISEHNRLYWYRQTLGQGPEFLTYFQNEAQLEKSRLLSDRFSAERPKGSFSTLEIQRTEQGDSAMYLCASSLGGAYGYTFGSGTRLTVV.

The CDR3 DNA reads TGTGCCAGCACCCCGGCAGGGCGCTACGAGCAGTACTTC. Translation gives CASTPAGRYEQYF. The chain recombines TRBV6-5 with TRBJ2-7; D might be TRBD1 (5 bases). Trimming removed 7 bases at V and 3 bases at J, with 13 bases between. Looked up from germline, CDR1 is MNHEY and CDR2 is SVGAGI. The CDR3 totals 13 residues.

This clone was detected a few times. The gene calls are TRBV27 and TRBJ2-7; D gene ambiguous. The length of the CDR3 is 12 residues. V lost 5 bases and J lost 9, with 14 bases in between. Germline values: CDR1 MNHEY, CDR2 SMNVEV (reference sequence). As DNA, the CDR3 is TGTGCCAGCAGTCAAAGCCTAAGCGCGCAGTACTTC. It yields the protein CASSQSLSAQYF.

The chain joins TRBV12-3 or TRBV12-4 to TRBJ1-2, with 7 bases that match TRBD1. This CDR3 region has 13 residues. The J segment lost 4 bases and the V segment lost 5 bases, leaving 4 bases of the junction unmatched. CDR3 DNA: TGTGCCAGCAGTGGGGACAGACTCTATGGCTACACCTTC. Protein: CASSGDRLYGYTF.

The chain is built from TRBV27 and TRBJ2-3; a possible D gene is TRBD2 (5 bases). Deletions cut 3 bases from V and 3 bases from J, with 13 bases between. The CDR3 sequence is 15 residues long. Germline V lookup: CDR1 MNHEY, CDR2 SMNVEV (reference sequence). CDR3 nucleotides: TGTGCCAGCAGTTTCACCCTCCGGGATACAGATACGCAGTATTTT. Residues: CASSFTLRDTDTQYF.

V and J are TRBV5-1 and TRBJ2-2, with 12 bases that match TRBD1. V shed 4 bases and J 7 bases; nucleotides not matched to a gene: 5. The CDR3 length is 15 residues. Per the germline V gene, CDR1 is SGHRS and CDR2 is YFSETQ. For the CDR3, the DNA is TGCGCCAGCAGCCCCGGGACAGGGGGCTTCGGGGAGCTGTTTTTT. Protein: CASSPGTGGFGELFF.

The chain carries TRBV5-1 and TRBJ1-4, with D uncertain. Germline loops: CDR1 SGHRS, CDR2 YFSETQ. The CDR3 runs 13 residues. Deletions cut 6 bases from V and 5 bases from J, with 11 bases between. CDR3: CASTSASNEKLFF. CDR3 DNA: TGCGCCAGCACTTCGGCCAGCAATGAAAAACTGTTTTTT. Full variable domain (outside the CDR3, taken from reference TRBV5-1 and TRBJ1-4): KAGVTQTPRYLIKTRGQQVTLSCSPISGHRSVSWYQQTPGQGLQFLFEYFSETQRNKGNFPGRFSGRQFSNSRSEMNVSTLELGDSALYLCASTSASNEKLFFGSGTQLSVL.

The CDR3 here is CASSQVNEQYF. CDR3 bases: TGTGCCAGCAGCCAAGTCAACGAGCAGTACTTC. This chain uses TRBV3-1 (or the pseudogene TRBV3-2) with TRBJ2-7, with unresolved D. CDR3 length: 11 residues. V was trimmed by 1 base and J by 5 bases, leaving 3 bases between them. The germline CDR1 and CDR2 sequences are LGHDT and YNNKEL (reference sequence).

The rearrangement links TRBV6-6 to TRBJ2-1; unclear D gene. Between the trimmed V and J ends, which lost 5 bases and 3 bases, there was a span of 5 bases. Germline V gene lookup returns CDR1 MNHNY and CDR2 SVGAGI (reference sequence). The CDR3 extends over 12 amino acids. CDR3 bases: TGTGCCAGCAGTCTCCTCTACAATGAGCAGTTCTTC. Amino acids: CASSLLYNEQFF.

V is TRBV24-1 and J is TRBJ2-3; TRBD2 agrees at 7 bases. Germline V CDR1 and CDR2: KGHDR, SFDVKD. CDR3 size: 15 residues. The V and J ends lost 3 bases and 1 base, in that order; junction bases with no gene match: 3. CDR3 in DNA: TGTGCCACCAGTGATAAGCGGGGTGGCACAGATACGCAGTATTTT. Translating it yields CATSDKRGGTDTQYF.

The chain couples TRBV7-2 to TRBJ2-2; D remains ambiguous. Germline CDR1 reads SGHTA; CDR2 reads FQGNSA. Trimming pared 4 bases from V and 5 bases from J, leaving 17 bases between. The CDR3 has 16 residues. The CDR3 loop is CASSSRQLLTTGELFF. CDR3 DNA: TGTGCCAGCAGCTCAAGACAATTACTTACTACCGGGGAGCTGTTTTTT.

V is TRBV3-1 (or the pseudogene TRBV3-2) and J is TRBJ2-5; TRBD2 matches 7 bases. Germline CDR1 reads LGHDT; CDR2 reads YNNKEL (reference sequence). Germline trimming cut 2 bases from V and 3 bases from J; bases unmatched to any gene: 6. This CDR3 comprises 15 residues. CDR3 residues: CASSQYGAGEETQYF. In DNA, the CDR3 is TGTGCCAGCAGCCAATACGGGGCGGGGGAAGAGACCCAGTACTTC.

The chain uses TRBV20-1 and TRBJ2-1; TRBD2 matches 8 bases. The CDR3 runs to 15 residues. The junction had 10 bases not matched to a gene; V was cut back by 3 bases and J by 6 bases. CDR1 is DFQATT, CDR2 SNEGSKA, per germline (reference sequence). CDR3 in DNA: TGCAGTGCTAGTCCCACCACGGGGGGGAGCAATGAGCAGTTCTTC. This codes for CSASPTTGGSNEQFF.

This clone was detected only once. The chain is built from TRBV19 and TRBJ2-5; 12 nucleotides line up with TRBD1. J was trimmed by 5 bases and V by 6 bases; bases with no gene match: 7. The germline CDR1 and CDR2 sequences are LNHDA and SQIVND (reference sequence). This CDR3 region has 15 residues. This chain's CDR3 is CASRPGTGGIETQYF. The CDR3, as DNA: TGTGCCAGTAGACCCGGGACAGGGGGCATCGAGACCCAGTACTTC.